Below, 2 T cell receptor beta chains from the same sample are listed, as sequenced in a study of vaccination and CD4 T cells after COVID-19. The treatment denotes: approximately 11-day PBMC culture with coronavirus spike peptide pools or control peptides (ViraFEST assay). Cultured CD4+ T cell DNA was sequenced using the Oncomine TCR Beta short-read assay. In TCRdb, the PCR reads were re-called with MiXCR into one record per CDR3 protein. The table lists more than 3,500 distinct CDR3 sequences, roughly a sixth of them singletons. No antigen is known for these receptors. Sequenced material: CD4+ T cells from blood, cultured in vitro. These receptors were obtained from a human donor who had recovered from COVID-19.

This clonotype has only a few counts. V is TRBV20-1 and J is TRBJ2-1, with TRBD1 as a possible D gene (5 bases). V gave up 0 bases and J gave up 1 base, with 10 bases separating them. Germline CDR1 reads DFQATT; CDR2 reads SNEGSKA (reference sequence). The CDR3 is made up of 15 amino acids. CDR3 DNA sequence: TGCAGTGCTAGAGATTTCAGGGATTCCTACAATGAGCAGTTCTTC. Its protein is CSARDFRDSYNEQFF.

The V gene is TRBV19, the J gene TRBJ2-2; perhaps TRBD1 as D (5 bases). Trimming took 5 bases from V and 5 from J, leaving 18 bases between them. Germline CDR1 and CDR2: LNHDA and SQIVND (reference sequence). This CDR3 is built from 16 residues. The CDR3 loop reads CASSVTQVRLTGELFF. For the CDR3, the DNA is TGTGCCAGTAGTGTTACACAGGTTCGTCTAACCGGGGAGCTGTTTTTT.